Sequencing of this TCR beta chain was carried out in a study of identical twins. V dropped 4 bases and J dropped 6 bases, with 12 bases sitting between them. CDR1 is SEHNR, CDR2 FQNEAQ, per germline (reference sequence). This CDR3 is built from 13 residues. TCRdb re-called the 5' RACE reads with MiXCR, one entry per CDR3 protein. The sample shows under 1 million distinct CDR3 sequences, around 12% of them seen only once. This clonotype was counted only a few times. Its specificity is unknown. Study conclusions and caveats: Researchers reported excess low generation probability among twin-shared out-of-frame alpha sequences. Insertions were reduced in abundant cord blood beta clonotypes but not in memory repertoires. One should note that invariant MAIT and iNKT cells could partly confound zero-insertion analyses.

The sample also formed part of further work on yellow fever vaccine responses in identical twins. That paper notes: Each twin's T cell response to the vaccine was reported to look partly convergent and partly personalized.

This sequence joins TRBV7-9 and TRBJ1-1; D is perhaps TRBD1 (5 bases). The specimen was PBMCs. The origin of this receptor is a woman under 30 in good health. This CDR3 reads CASSSGGKSEAFF. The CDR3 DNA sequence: TGTGCCAGCAGCTCTGGGGGAAAGTCTGAAGCTTTCTTT.